A single sample gave rise to the 16 T cell receptor beta chains below, sequenced in a study of identical twins. TCRdb reanalysed the 5' RACE reads using MiXCR and keeps one entry per CDR3 protein. Among hundreds of thousands of distinct CDR3 sequences listed, 6% to 9% were seen once. The same data also contributed to another study, on yellow fever vaccine responses in identical twins.

Sequencing used memory (CD45RO+) T cells sorted from blood. These receptors originate from a woman younger than 35 in good health.

The sample holds many counts of this clonotype. The V call is TRBV4-3, the J call TRBJ2-5; TRBD2 might be the D (5 bases). This CDR3 has 16 residues. Trimming removed 0 bases from V and 5 bases from J, with 16 bases in between. The germline CDR1 and CDR2 sequences are LGHNA and YSLEER. The CDR3 DNA follows: TGCGCCAGCAGCCAAGAGGCGGTAGCGTTAGTGGAGACCCAGTACTTC. Encoded protein: CASSQEAVALVETQYF.

This clonotype was counted many times. The chain couples TRBV5-1 to TRBJ2-3; 8 bases are a match to TRBD2. The CDR3 sequence is 15 residues long. Trimming cost V 3 bases and J 3 bases; bases outside gene matches: 6. Germline V gene data show CDR1 as SGHRS and CDR2 as YFSETQ. The CDR3 region is CASSSGGSETDTQYF. The CDR3 DNA follows: TGCGCCAGCAGCTCGGGGGGGTCGGAAACAGATACGCAGTATTTT.

The rearrangement uses TRBV20-1 and TRBJ2-7; TRBD2 matches at 12 bases. Germline CDR1 is DFQATT and CDR2 is SNEGSKA (reference sequence). V was pared by 7 bases and J by 3 bases, with 7 bases of the junction left unmatched. The CDR3 length is 14 residues. CDR3 DNA: TGCAGTGTCCTGGGACTAGCGGGTTACTACGAGCAGTACTTC. It specifies CSVLGLAGYYEQYF.

At least ten counts were recorded for this clonotype. The rearrangement uses TRBV10-3 and TRBJ1-2, with no clear D. CDR1 and CDR2 (germline): ENHRY, SYGVKD. The CDR3 totals 12 residues. V lost 0 bases and J 2 bases, leaving 1 base between the germline ends. CDR3 DNA sequence: TGTGCCATCAGTGAGTCGAACTATGGCTACACCTTC. Its protein product is CAISESNYGYTF.

This clonotype came up many times. This chain connects TRBV6-2 or TRBV6-3 to TRBJ2-4; the D call may be TRBD1 or TRBD2 (6 bases each). Trimming took off 6 bases at V and 2 bases at J, with 17 bases between the two ends. Germline CDR1 MNHEY, CDR2 SVGEGT. This CDR3 is 16 amino acids long. This CDR3 is CASSPRGERTKNIQYF. DNA for the CDR3: TGTGCCAGCAGCCCTAGGGGGGAGCGGACCAAAAACATTCAGTACTTC.

This clonotype was seen many times. V gene TRBV6-2 or TRBV6-3 combines with J gene TRBJ1-1; D perhaps matches TRBD1 (5 bases). CDR3 length: 16 residues. V lost 6 bases and J 0 bases, leaving 17 bases between the germline ends. The germline CDR1 and CDR2 sequences are MNHEY and SVGEGT. CDR3 protein: CASSSPTGGLNTEAFF. CDR3 DNA: TGTGCCAGCAGCTCACCTACGGGGGGACTGAACACTGAAGCTTTCTTT.

This clonotype has a count of ten or more. The chain uses TRBV2 and TRBJ1-5, with TRBD1 matching 8 bases. The CDR3 is 16 amino acids. Germline V CDR1 and CDR2: SNHLY, FYNNEI. V lost 2 bases to trimming and J lost 6 bases; unmatched junction nucleotides: 9. CDR3 protein: CASSEIRGQGGQPQHF. The CDR3 coding sequence is TGTGCCAGCAGTGAAATCCGAGGACAGGGCGGTCAGCCCCAGCATTTT.

This clonotype occurred many times. This chain connects TRBV7-2 to TRBJ1-2; no firm D call. Germline V lookup: CDR1 SGHTA, CDR2 FQGNSA. Trimming took off 1 base at V and 9 bases at J, with 12 bases between the two ends. The CDR3 covers 13 residues. In DNA, the CDR3 is TGTGCCAGCAGCTTAGAGGCGGTTGCGCGCTACACCTTC. This gives the protein CASSLEAVARYTF.

This clonotype showed up many times. The chain employs TRBV20-1 and TRBJ1-4; no clear D. The CDR3 spans 13 residues. V shed 1 base and J shed 6 bases, with 9 bases lying between them. CDR1 is DFQATT and CDR2 is SNEGSKA in the germline V gene (reference sequence). The DNA for the CDR3 is TGCAGTGCTAGAGTAGCCAGCTATGAAAAACTGTTTTTT. Its protein product is CSARVASYEKLFF.

The CDR3 sequence: CSDPTVAYEQYF. DNA for the CDR3: TGCAGTGACCCGACGGTAGCCTACGAGCAGTACTTC. The rearrangement links TRBV20-1 to TRBJ2-7; D ambiguous. V shed 7 bases and J shed 2 bases, with 12 bases lying between them. Germline CDR1 reads DFQATT; CDR2 reads SNEGSKA (reference sequence). This CDR3 contains 12 residues.

Comments on this clonotype: A read error is possible here, since a much larger clone lies one base away. The chain carries TRBV5-7 and TRBJ2-1, with D perhaps matching TRBD1 or TRBD2 (6 bases each). TRBV5-7 is an ORF, with its function uncertain. V was cut by 3 bases and J by 1 base, with 14 bases left in between. This CDR3 region has 16 residues. The CDR3 loop is CASSYGGLRSYNEQFF. The CDR3 DNA follows: TGTGCCAGCAGCTACGGGGGCCTCAGGTCCTACAATGAGCAGTTCTTC.

The rearrangement links TRBV24-1 to TRBJ2-5; D gene ambiguous. CDR3 length: 15 amino acids. Germline V gives CDR1 KGHDR, CDR2 SFDVKD. Trimming pared 8 bases from V and 5 bases from J, leaving 20 bases between. This chain's CDR3 is CATTIGQPLGETQYF. The CDR3 DNA reads as TGTGCCACCACGATTGGTCAGCCACTCGGGGAGACCCAGTACTTC.

This clonotype has ten or more counts. The rearrangement links TRBV5-6 to TRBJ2-3; 10 bases match TRBD1. J was trimmed by 4 bases and V by 4 bases; bases with no gene match: 6. The CDR3 is 15 residues long. The germline gives CDR1 SGHDT, CDR2 YYEEEE. Here the CDR3 reads CASSRGTGVSDTQYF. In nucleotides, the CDR3 is TGTGCCAGCAGCCGCGGGACAGGGGTATCAGATACGCAGTATTTT.

This chain uses TRBV15 with TRBJ2-7; D gene unclear. The germline V gene encodes CDR1 LNHNV and CDR2 YYDKDF (reference sequence). The V and J ends lost 1 base and 0 bases respectively, with 10 bases between them. The CDR3 consists of 15 residues. The CDR3 region is CATSRASKTSYEQYF. The CDR3 bases are TGTGCCACCAGCAGAGCGAGCAAGACCTCCTACGAGCAGTACTTC.

This clonotype was detected many times. The rearrangement uses TRBV7-3 and TRBJ2-1; D perhaps matches TRBD2 (5 bases). Trimming left V 1 base short and J 7 bases short, with 5 bases between. The CDR3 has 12 residues. The germline V gene encodes CDR1 SGHTA and CDR2 FQGTGA. CDR3 sequence: CASSLRGNEQFF. CDR3 DNA: TGTGCCAGCAGCTTAAGAGGGAATGAGCAGTTCTTC.

The chain uses TRBV12-3 or TRBV12-4 and TRBJ1-1; TRBD1 aligns across 8 bases. The CDR3 runs to 14 residues. Trimming at V came to 7 bases and at J to 6 bases, leaving 10 bases not matched to a gene. CDR3 sequence: CASTWTGSISEAFF. The CDR3 DNA sequence: TGTGCCAGCACCTGGACAGGGAGTATCTCTGAAGCTTTCTTT.